This entry lists 23 T cell receptor beta chains sequenced from one sample in a study of early T cells in non-severe SARS-CoV-2 infection. Each CDR3 protein gets one entry after TCRdb re-called the 5' RACE reads with MiXCR. The table lists about 76,000 distinct CDR3 sequences, around 11% of them singletons, with 4.7% in the top ten. Sequenced: whole blood. These receptors all stem from an adult who was a healthcare worker with PCR-confirmed SARS-CoV-2 infection or an uninfected control (not recorded which).

Ten or more counts support this clonotype. The chain carries TRBV30 and TRBJ2-7, with D possibly called TRBD1 or TRBD2 (5 bases each). Germline-derived CDR1 and CDR2 are GTSNPN and SVGIG (reference sequence). V lost 1 base, J lost 5 bases, and 12 bases lay in between. This CDR3 spans 13 amino acids. The CDR3 reads CAWSGGSPNEQYF. The DNA of the CDR3 is TGTGCCTGGAGTGGGGGGTCCCCCAACGAGCAGTACTTC.

This clonotype was observed many times. The rearrangement uses TRBV5-1 and TRBJ1-2; 9 bases are shared with TRBD1. CDR3 size: 14 residues. The V gene's germline CDR1 is SGHRS and CDR2 YFSETQ. V dropped 3 bases and J dropped 2; count of bases not matched to a gene: 2. As DNA, the CDR3 is TGCGCCAGCAGCTCCACAGGGGGCAACTATGGCTACACCTTC. Encoded protein: CASSSTGGNYGYTF.

This clonotype was picked up many times. The chain has TRBV24-1 and TRBJ1-1, with TRBD1 as a possible D gene (5 bases). There are 12 residues in the CDR3. With 3 bases removed from V and 5 bases from J, the gap between germline ends came to 6 bases. CDR1 is KGHDR and CDR2 is SFDVKD in the germline V gene. The CDR3: CATSDGGTEAFF. CDR3 DNA: TGTGCCACCAGTGATGGGGGGACTGAAGCTTTCTTT.

This clonotype occurred a few times. The V and J genes are TRBV20-1 and TRBJ1-5; 10 nucleotides line up with TRBD1. V was clipped by 4 bases and J by 7 bases; unmatched bases: 7. This CDR3 spans 14 amino acids. CDR1 is DFQATT, CDR2 SNEGSKA, per germline (reference sequence). The CDR3 spells CSAKDRGGGQPQHF. The CDR3 region has the DNA TGCAGTGCTAAGGACAGGGGGGGAGGACAGCCCCAGCATTTT.

The chain has TRBV6-6 and TRBJ1-2, with 9 bases matching TRBD1. The CDR3 loop spans 15 amino acids. The trim removed 5 bases at V and 3 bases at J, leaving 7 bases unmatched. The germline CDR1 and CDR2 sequences are MNHNY and SVGAGI (reference sequence). CDR3 bases: TGTGCCAGCAGTCTCACAGGGGGCGCTTACTATGGCTACACCTTC. Protein: CASSLTGGAYYGYTF.

There are many counts of this clonotype. The chain is built from TRBV5-1 and TRBJ1-4; D not certain. V gave up 0 bases and J gave up 2 bases, with 8 bases separating them. CDR3 length: 15 amino acids. Germline V gives CDR1 SGHRS, CDR2 YFSETQ. This chain's CDR3 is CASSLDGITNEKLFF. The DNA of the CDR3 is TGCGCCAGCAGCTTGGATGGGATTACTAATGAAAAACTGTTTTTT.

Ten or more counts support this clonotype. The chain couples TRBV9 to TRBJ1-5, with 8 bases identical to TRBD1. The J segment lost 3 bases and the V segment lost 0 bases, leaving 5 bases of the junction unmatched. In germline, CDR1 is SGDLS, CDR2 YYNGEE. The CDR3 runs 16 residues. CDR3 amino acids: CASSVGAGGSNQPQHF. For the CDR3, the DNA is TGTGCCAGCAGCGTAGGGGCAGGGGGCTCCAATCAGCCCCAGCATTTT.

Only a few counts were recorded for this clonotype. V gene TRBV7-6 combines with J gene TRBJ2-5; 7 nucleotides agree with TRBD2. CDR3 size: 15 residues. Germline lookup yields CDR1 SGHVS and CDR2 FNYEAQ. V shed 3 bases and J 4 bases; nucleotides not matched to a gene: 8. In nucleotides, the CDR3 is TGTGCCAGCAGCTTGGCGACTAGCTGGCGAGAGACCCAGTACTTC. Protein sequence: CASSLATSWRETQYF.

About this clonotype itself: This may be a read error, as it is one base from a much larger clone. The J gene is TRBJ1-2, the V gene TRBV7-9; D is undetermined. The CDR3 loop spans 13 amino acids. CDR1 and CDR2 from the germline V gene are SEHNR and FQNEAQ (reference sequence). The DNA for the CDR3 is TGTGTCAGCAGCTTGGGTCCAAACTATGGCTACACCTTC. Residues: CVSSLGPNYGYTF.

This clonotype was seen ten or more times. The J gene is TRBJ1-5, the V gene TRBV19, with 12 bases aligning to TRBD1. The trim removed 1 base at V and 7 bases at J, leaving 5 bases unmatched. CDR1 and CDR2 from the germline V gene are LNHDA and SQIVND (reference sequence). This CDR3 is built from 16 residues. This CDR3 reads CASSIAGQGAGQPQHF. For the CDR3, the DNA is TGTGCCAGTAGTATAGCGGGACAGGGGGCCGGACAGCCCCAGCATTTT. The variable domain in full, with the rest retrieved from reference TRBV19 and TRBJ1-5, is DGGITQSPKYLFRKEGQNVTLSCEQNLNHDAMYWYRQDPGQGLRLIYYSQIVNDFQKGDIAEGYSVSREKKESFPLTVTSAQKNPTAFYLCASSIAGQGAGQPQHFGDGTRLSIL.

The DNA for the CDR3 is TGTGCCAGCAGTCTCAGGACTAGCGGGGTCAATGAGCAGTTCTTC. Translation: CASSLRTSGVNEQFF. V gene TRBV12-3 or TRBV12-4 combines with J gene TRBJ2-1, with 12 bases lining up with TRBD2. CDR3 length: 15 amino acids. V lost 5 bases, J lost 6 bases, and 5 bases stayed unmatched.

Worth noting for this clonotype: A single base separates this from a much larger clone, so it may be a read error. The J gene is TRBJ2-1, the V gene TRBV2, with 13 bases fitting TRBD2. The CDR3 has 14 residues. Germline-derived CDR1 and CDR2 are SNHLY and FYNNEI. The CDR3 bases are TGTGCCAGCAGGGGACTAGCGGGGTACAATGAGCGGTTCTTC. Its protein product is CASRGLAGYNERFF.

This clonotype was found many times. The J gene is TRBJ2-7, the V gene TRBV11-2; D gene uncertain. This CDR3 is built from 14 residues. V was trimmed by 3 bases and J by 9 bases, leaving 18 bases between them. The V gene's germline CDR1 is SGHAT and CDR2 FQNNGV. CDR3 in DNA: TGTGCCAGCAGCTTTGGACCCGAACACTTCGCGCAGTACTTC. Amino acids: CASSFGPEHFAQYF. Complete variable domain (other parts from reference TRBV11-2 and TRBJ2-7): EAGVAQSPRYKIIEKRQSVAFWCNPISGHATLYWYQQILGQGPKLLIQFQNNGVVDDSQLPKDRFSAERLKGVDSTLKIQPAKLEDSAVYLCASSFGPEHFAQYFGPGTRLTVT.

There are a few counts of this clonotype. This sequence joins TRBV5-1 and TRBJ2-7; D call uncertain. Per germline, CDR1 SGHRS and CDR2 YFSETQ. The CDR3 sequence is 12 residues long. V was shortened by 0 bases and J by 3 bases, with 4 bases between the two germline ends. This CDR3 reads CASSLGNYEQYF. The CDR3 DNA sequence: TGCGCCAGCAGCTTGGGTAACTACGAGCAGTACTTC.

This chain connects TRBV20-1 to TRBJ2-3, with D hard to call. CDR1 and CDR2 from the germline V gene are DFQATT and SNEGSKA (reference sequence). CDR3 length: 11 residues. Trimming stripped 3 bases from V and 2 bases from J, with 3 bases between. The CDR3 reads CSASTTDTQYF. The DNA for the CDR3 is TGCAGTGCTAGCACCACAGATACGCAGTATTTT.

This clonotype was counted between two and nine times. The rearrangement uses TRBV6-5 and TRBJ1-2; 8 bases are shared with TRBD1. Germline loops: CDR1 MNHEY, CDR2 SVGAGI. This CDR3 contains 13 residues. After removal of 6 bases from V and 7 bases from J, the junction contained 7 bases not matched to a gene. CDR3: CASSRSGGVGYTF. For the CDR3, the DNA is TGTGCCAGCAGCCGCTCAGGGGGCGTTGGCTACACCTTC.

This clonotype was counted ten times or more. The chain couples TRBV7-2 to TRBJ2-2; no clear D. Germline V lookup: CDR1 SGHTA, CDR2 FQGNSA. The CDR3 spans 16 residues. The ends were cut back, 2 bases at V and 2 bases at J, with 12 bases in the middle. CDR3 DNA: TGTGCCAGCAGCTTATTCCTCAACCCTAACACCGGGGAGCTGTTTTTT. As protein: CASSLFLNPNTGELFF.

The chain employs TRBV29-1 and TRBJ1-2; tentatively, D is TRBD1 (5 bases). The CDR3 is made up of 12 amino acids. The V and J ends lost 4 bases and 2 bases respectively, with 8 bases between them. Germline values: CDR1 SQVTM, CDR2 ANQGSEA. CDR3: CSVVTGNYGYTF. The CDR3 nucleotides are TGCAGCGTTGTTACAGGCAACTATGGCTACACCTTC.

This clonotype was found once. This sequence may be a read error, since a much larger clone differs from it by one base. V gene TRBV2 combines with J gene TRBJ1-2; a possible D gene is TRBD1 (5 bases). Trimming removed 6 bases from V and 10 bases from J, with 15 bases in between. The CDR3 consists of 12 residues. The V gene's germline CDR1 is SNHLY and CDR2 FYNNEI. The CDR3 DNA sequence: TGTGCCAGCAGCGGTGACAGTGATCCCTACACCTTC. This sequence encodes CASSGDSDPYTF.

This clonotype was seen a handful of times. The chain carries TRBV6-5 and TRBJ2-1; 8 bases are a match to TRBD2. Germline lookup yields CDR1 MNHEY and CDR2 SVGAGI. Germline trimming cut 2 bases from V and 9 bases from J; bases unmatched to any gene: 3. The CDR3 is 13 residues long. CDR3 sequence (DNA): TGTGCCAGCAGTTACCGTAGCGGGGTTGAGCAGTTCTTC. This sequence encodes CASSYRSGVEQFF.

This chain connects TRBV13 to TRBJ1-6, with a possible D match to TRBD1 (6 bases). The V and J ends lost 1 base and 7 bases respectively, with 17 bases between them. The length of the CDR3 is 17 residues. The V gene's germline CDR1 is PRHDT and CDR2 FYEKMQ (reference sequence). CDR3 nucleotide sequence: TGTGCCAGCAGCTTAGAGAGGGGGGGGATTATAAATTCACCCCTCCACTTT. This encodes CASSLERGGIINSPLHF. Full variable domain (rest looked up from reference TRBV13 and TRBJ1-6): AAGVIQSPRHLIKEKRETATLKCYPIPRHDTVYWYQQGPGQDPQFLISFYEKMQSDKGSIPDRFSAQQFSDYHSELNMSSLELGDSALYFCASSLERGGIINSPLHFGNGTRLTVT.

This clonotype was seen just once. The chain combines TRBV6-2 or TRBV6-3 with TRBJ1-1, with D tentatively TRBD1 (5 bases). Germline lookup yields CDR1 MNHEY and CDR2 SVGEGT. Trimming took 6 bases from V and 5 from J, leaving 16 bases between them. This CDR3 is 14 amino acids long. The CDR3 coding sequence is TGTGCCAGCAGAAACAGGTCTTATCGTACTGAAGCTTTCTTT. Protein product: CASRNRSYRTEAFF.

This clonotype was seen many times. The V call is TRBV27, the J call TRBJ2-5, with 12 bases that match TRBD2. Germline lookup yields CDR1 MNHEY and CDR2 SMNVEV (reference sequence). The CDR3 totals 15 residues. Losses at the gene ends were 5 bases for V and 5 bases for J; bases not matched to a gene: 6. The chain's CDR3 is CASSPLAGGWETQYF. The CDR3 bases are TGTGCCAGCAGTCCACTAGCGGGGGGCTGGGAGACCCAGTACTTC.